The T cell receptor beta chain described here comes from a study of cytomegalovirus exposure and HLA in healthy donors. In regard to this clone: Its antigen is as yet unknown.

Clones were sequenced by immunoSEQ multiplex PCR, and TCRdb holds only the in-frame ones, with some missing. The data show 350,000 or so clones, 80% to 90% seen once. Regarding the study as a whole: Among the CMV-associated chains, three were confirmed in vitro as specific for CMV antigens. Overall, around 150 TCR beta chains were annotated as cytomegalovirus-associated.

With V trimmed by 6 bases and J by 6 bases, 5 bases remained unmatched. The length of the CDR3 is 13 residues. Germline CDR1 and CDR2: MDHEN and SYDVKM. The chain links TRBV28 to TRBJ1-1; 9 bases are shared with TRBD1. The TCR sequence derives from a woman under 30 in good health and CMV-seronegative. Sequencing input: PBMCs. The CDR3 loop reads CASSIGQGPEAFF. CDR3 in DNA: TGTGCCAGCAGCATTGGACAGGGGCCTGAAGCTTTCTTT.